This entry concerns a single TCR beta chain. Some clones are missing from TCRdb's copy, which holds only in-frame ones; the method was immunoSEQ multiplex PCR. The table has about 50,000 clones, nearly 90% seen once. This sample stems from a study of CD4+ T cells in melanoma. Per germline, CDR1 SGHRS and CDR2 YFSETQ. Trimming took off 7 bases at V and 9 bases at J, with 20 bases between the two ends. The CDR3 sequence is 14 residues long. This TCR was recovered from a human donor with melanoma. Sequenced: peripheral blood. This chain links TRBV5-1 with TRBJ2-1; D may match TRBD1 or TRBD2 (5 bases each). The CDR3 region is CASRDPETPSEQFF. The CDR3 bases are TGCGCCAGCCGGGACCCAGAAACTCCGAGTGAGCAGTTCTTC.